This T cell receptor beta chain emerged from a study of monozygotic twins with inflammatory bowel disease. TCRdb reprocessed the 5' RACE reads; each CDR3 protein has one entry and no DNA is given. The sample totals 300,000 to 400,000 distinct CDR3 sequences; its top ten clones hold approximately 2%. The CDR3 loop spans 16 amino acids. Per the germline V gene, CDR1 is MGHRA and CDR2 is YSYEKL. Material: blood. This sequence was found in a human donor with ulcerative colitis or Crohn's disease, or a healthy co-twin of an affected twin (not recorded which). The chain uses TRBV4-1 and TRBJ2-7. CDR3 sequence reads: CASSLEIEGRSYEQYF.